These 19 T cell receptor beta chains came from one sample sequenced in a study of blood T cell repertoires in COVID-19. The data were produced by immunoSEQ multiplex PCR, yet TCRdb's version contains in-frame clones alone and is incomplete. Of hundreds of thousands of clones listed, roughly 87% are singletons. The sample was PBMCs or T cells enriched from blood (not recorded which). The receptors here all came from a woman under 30 who had recovered from COVID-19.

The gene calls are TRBV5-5 and TRBJ1-1; D gene unclear. This CDR3 has 13 amino acids. CDR1 and CDR2 from the germline V gene are SGHKS and YYEKEE (reference sequence). V lost 0 bases and J 7 bases, leaving 10 bases between the germline ends. CDR3 residues: CASSLGPRGEAFF. In DNA, the CDR3 is TGTGCCAGCAGCTTGGGACCGCGGGGTGAAGCTTTCTTT.

This sequence joins TRBV7-2 and TRBJ2-1; 11 nucleotides line up with TRBD2. The trim removed 4 bases at V and 15 bases at J, leaving 5 bases unmatched. The CDR3 runs 12 residues. Germline lookup yields CDR1 SGHTA and CDR2 FQGNSA. CDR3 region: CASSSTTSGGFF. CDR3 nucleotide sequence: TGTGCCAGCAGCTCCACTACTAGCGGGGGGTTCTTC. The complete variable domain, with remaining parts taken from reference TRBV7-2 and TRBJ2-1, reads GAGVSQSPSNKVTEKGKDVELRCDPISGHTALYWYRQSLGQGLEFLIYFQGNSAPDKSGLPSDRFSAERTGGSVSTLTIQRTQQEDSAVYLCASSSTTSGGFFGPGTRLTVL.

The chain links TRBV14 to TRBJ2-7; D uncertain. Looked up from germline, CDR1 is SGHDN and CDR2 is FVKESK. This CDR3 region has 15 residues. The V and J ends lost 0 bases and 0 bases respectively, with 9 bases between them. CDR3 loop: CASSQDRVSSYEQYF. The CDR3, as DNA: TGTGCCAGCAGCCAAGATCGGGTCAGCTCCTACGAGCAGTACTTC.

The chain links TRBV4-3 to TRBJ1-4, with D perhaps TRBD1 (5 bases). The germline V gene encodes CDR1 LGHNA and CDR2 YSLEER. The CDR3 consists of 14 residues. V was shortened by 3 bases and J by 8 bases, with 13 bases between the two germline ends. In nucleotides, the CDR3 is TGCGCCAGCAGCCACAAAGGGGCGAGGGAAAAACTGTTTTTT. Its translation is CASSHKGAREKLFF.

The chain has TRBV2 and TRBJ1-2; the D is unclear. Germline V gene data show CDR1 as SNHLY and CDR2 as FYNNEI. The CDR3 has 12 amino acids. V was trimmed by 8 bases and J by 3 bases, leaving 10 bases between them. CDR3 region: CASFSGYYGYTF. CDR3 bases: TGTGCCAGCTTCTCAGGCTACTATGGCTACACCTTC.

This clone was observed once. The genes are TRBV11-2 and TRBJ2-1; tentatively, D is TRBD2 (5 bases). V dropped 2 bases and J dropped 15 bases, with 14 bases sitting between them. This CDR3 is built from 12 residues. Germline V gene sequence: CDR1 SGHAT, CDR2 FQNNGV. CDR3 bases: TGTGCCAGCAGCTTATACGGGCGGGCGGGGTTCTTC. It encodes CASSLYGRAGFF.

This clone was seen only a few times. This chain connects TRBV19 to TRBJ2-5; the match to TRBD2 covers 10 bases. Germline CDR1 is LNHDA and CDR2 is SQIVND (reference sequence). This CDR3 contains 14 residues. The J segment lost 5 bases and the V segment lost 6 bases, leaving 6 bases of the junction unmatched. DNA of the CDR3: TGTGCCAGTAGCTCAGCGGGAGGGCCGGAGACCCAGTACTTC. Translating gives CASSSAGGPETQYF.

This clone was recorded only once. The rearrangement joins TRBV28 to TRBJ2-7; a possible D gene is TRBD2 (5 bases). The germline V gene has CDR1 MDHEN and CDR2 SYDVKM. The CDR3 spans 15 residues. V lost 3 bases and J 3 bases, leaving 15 bases between the germline ends. The CDR3 here is CASSFREGVRYEQYF. In nucleotides, the CDR3 is TGTGCCAGCAGTTTTCGAGAGGGAGTACGCTACGAGCAGTACTTC.

This clone was seen a handful of times. The V gene is TRBV7-3, the J gene TRBJ2-1, with D perhaps TRBD1 (6 bases). V dropped 4 bases and J dropped 9 bases, with 13 bases sitting between them. CDR3 length equals 13 residues. CDR1 is SGHTA, CDR2 FQGTGA, per germline. The CDR3 DNA reads as TGTGCCAGCAGCTCCCCAGGGGTGGGTGAGCAGTTCTTC. Amino acid sequence: CASSSPGVGEQFF.

V and J are TRBV16 and TRBJ1-4, with 7 bases fitting TRBD1. This CDR3 region has 16 residues. Germline CDR1 reads KGHSY; CDR2 reads FQNENV. Trimming took 4 bases from V and 3 from J; bases not matched to a gene: 8. CDR3 amino acids: CASSPSMTGSNEKLFF. In nucleotides, the CDR3 is TGTGCCAGCAGCCCGTCTATGACAGGGTCTAATGAAAAACTGTTTTTT. The entire variable domain, with the rest obtained from reference TRBV16 and TRBJ1-4, is as follows: GEEVAQTPKHLVRGEGQKAKLYCAPIKGHSYVFWYQQVLKNEFKFLISFQNENVFDETGMPKERFSAKCLPNSPCSLEIQATKLEDSAVYFCASSPSMTGSNEKLFFGSGTQLSVL.

The chain employs TRBV4-3 and TRBJ2-3, with D tentatively TRBD2 (7 bases). Trimming removed 0 bases at V and 4 bases at J, with 11 bases between. The CDR3 extends over 15 amino acids. From germline, CDR1 is LGHNA and CDR2 YSLEER. The CDR3 coding sequence is TGCGCCAGCAGCCAAGAGGGGGGGGCATCAGATACGCAGTATTTT. Amino acids: CASSQEGGASDTQYF.

The chain employs TRBV7-2 and TRBJ2-2, with 7 bases fitting TRBD1. The germline gives CDR1 SGHTA, CDR2 FQGNSA. The trim removed 4 bases at V and 4 bases at J, leaving 9 bases unmatched. The CDR3 is made up of 16 amino acids. CDR3 protein: CASSSLGQVPTGELFF. The CDR3 DNA reads TGTGCCAGCAGCTCCCTCGGACAGGTACCCACCGGGGAGCTGTTTTTT.

The V call is TRBV2, the J call TRBJ1-5; TRBD1 is a possible D gene (6 bases). The germline V gene encodes CDR1 SNHLY and CDR2 FYNNEI. This CDR3 comprises 15 residues. The germline V and J ends were trimmed by 4 bases and 4 bases, with 14 bases remaining between them. The DNA of the CDR3 is TGTGCCAGCAGTGTTTTTCAGGGGCAGAATCAGCCCCAGCATTTT. Its protein is CASSVFQGQNQPQHF.

V and J are TRBV27 and TRBJ2-1; D is unresolved. This CDR3 is 15 amino acids long. Germline V gene data show CDR1 as MNHEY and CDR2 as SMNVEV (reference sequence). Trimming pared 4 bases from V and 3 bases from J, leaving 13 bases between. DNA of the CDR3: TGTGCCAGCAGTTCATCACAGAGCTTCTACAATGAGCAGTTCTTC. This gives the protein CASSSSQSFYNEQFF.

V is TRBV28 and J is TRBJ1-1; 12 bases match TRBD1. Germline lookup yields CDR1 MDHEN and CDR2 SYDVKM. V gave up 0 bases and J gave up 5 bases; unmatched junction bases: 7. The CDR3 consists of 17 residues. CDR3 sequence (DNA): TGTGCCAGCAGTTTATGGGGGACAGGGGGCTGGGGTACTGAAGCTTTCTTT. Protein: CASSLWGTGGWGTEAFF.

The chain carries TRBV13 and TRBJ2-1, with 10 nucleotides matching TRBD2. The germline CDR1 and CDR2 sequences are PRHDT and FYEKMQ (reference sequence). V shed 2 bases and J 8 bases; nucleotides not matched to a gene: 15. CDR3 length equals 18 residues. CDR3 region: CASSLMIGISGRRYEQFF. CDR3 nucleotide sequence: TGTGCCAGCAGCTTAATGATCGGGATTAGCGGGAGGAGGTATGAGCAGTTCTTC.

The chain joins TRBV18 to TRBJ1-1; weak D call: TRBD1 (5 bases). The CDR3 sequence is 14 residues long. Trimming took 6 bases from V and 12 from J, leaving 23 bases between them. Germline V CDR1 and CDR2: KGHSH, LQKENI. Here the CDR3 reads CASSDAALRGKTFF. In DNA, the CDR3 is TGTGCCAGCTCCGATGCCGCGTTAAGGGGTAAAACTTTCTTT.

The chain's CDR3 is CSASQQTDYEQYF. The CDR3 nucleotides read TGCAGTGCTAGTCAGCAGACAGATTACGAGCAGTACTTC. This sequence joins TRBV20-1 and TRBJ2-7, with D possibly being TRBD1 (5 bases). Germline CDR1 reads DFQATT; CDR2 reads SNEGSKA (reference sequence). Trimming shortened V by 3 bases and J by 4 bases, and 13 bases separated the two germline ends. CDR3 length: 13 residues.

The rearrangement joins TRBV23-1 to TRBJ1-6; a possible D gene is TRBD1 (5 bases). TRBV23-1 is given ORF status, its function remaining uncertain. Between the trimmed V and J ends, which lost 3 bases and 6 bases, there was a span of 15 bases. This CDR3 comprises 16 residues. The CDR3 region has the DNA TGCGCCAGCAGTCAGTTGAGAAGGCAGGGTAATTCACCCCTCCACTTT. Translating gives CASSQLRRQGNSPLHF.